These 30 T cell receptor beta chains were sequenced from one sample in a study of CD8+CD57+ T cells in acquired aplastic anemia. Genomic DNA, the template, was used for profiling of the TCR beta VDJ and CDR3. TCRdb ran MiXCR on the reads and lists one entry per CDR3 protein. The sample has 130,000 or so distinct CDR3 sequences, nearly 40% seen once. Sequenced patients had shown CD8+CD57+ cell expansion by flow cytometry. The sequenced material came from sorted CD4+, CD8+, or CD8+CD57+ T cells (not recorded which) from PBMCs. These TCRs come from a human donor with aplastic anemia.

This clonotype has more than one count but fewer than ten. V usage is TRBV6-2 or TRBV6-3 and J usage is TRBJ1-1; 8 nucleotides match TRBD1. Germline V gene lookup returns CDR1 MNHEY and CDR2 SVGEGT. V lost 7 bases, J lost 6 bases, and 10 bases stayed unmatched. This CDR3 comprises 14 residues. CDR3 sequence (DNA): TGTGCCAGCAACGACAGGGGTAGTTTCTCTGAAGCTTTCTTT. Protein: CASNDRGSFSEAFF.

This clonotype has just a few counts. The chain is built from TRBV2 and TRBJ1-6, with unresolved D. Looked up from germline, CDR1 is SNHLY and CDR2 is FYNNEI. V was cut by 2 bases and J by 8 bases, with 13 bases left in between. The CDR3 consists of 15 residues. The CDR3 nucleotides are TGTGCCAGCAGTGAACTGGGCGTGAGGGATTCACCCCTCCACTTT. It yields the protein CASSELGVRDSPLHF.

V and J are TRBV5-1 and TRBJ1-2, with 10 bases fitting TRBD1. Germline values: CDR1 SGHRS, CDR2 YFSETQ. The ends lost 0 bases at V and 6 bases at J; junction bases unmatched: 8. The CDR3 sequence is 16 residues long. The CDR3 DNA follows: TGCGCCAGCAGCTTGGGGGACAGGGGAAGCATTGATGGCTACACCTTC. It codes for CASSLGDRGSIDGYTF. The entire variable domain, with the rest obtained from reference TRBV5-1 and TRBJ1-2, is as follows: KAGVTQTPRYLIKTRGQQVTLSCSPISGHRSVSWYQQTPGQGLQFLFEYFSETQRNKGNFPGRFSGRQFSNSRSEMNVSTLELGDSALYLCASSLGDRGSIDGYTFGSGTRLTVV.

This clonotype occurred many times. The gene calls are TRBV20-1 and TRBJ1-2; maybe TRBD1 (5 bases). Germline CDR1 and CDR2: DFQATT and SNEGSKA (reference sequence). The CDR3 spans 15 residues. Trimming took 4 bases from V and 5 from J, leaving 20 bases between them. CDR3 sequence (DNA): TGCAGTGCTACGCTTCCCCTCAGGGCATTATATGGCTACACCTTC. This encodes CSATLPLRALYGYTF.

This clonotype was found many times. For the CDR3, the DNA is TGTGCCAGTCATACTAGACTCGGACATCATTCACCCCTCCACTTT. This sequence encodes CASHTRLGHHSPLHF. The chain couples TRBV19 to TRBJ1-6; possible D gene TRBD1, 5 bases. In germline, CDR1 is LNHDA, CDR2 SQIVND (reference sequence). The CDR3 totals 15 residues. V lost 8 bases and J lost 8, with 19 bases in between.

The chain has TRBV10-3 and TRBJ2-1; 9 bases line up with TRBD1. Germline lookup yields CDR1 ENHRY and CDR2 SYGVKD. V shed 10 bases and J 10 bases; nucleotides not matched to a gene: 8. There are 12 residues in the CDR3. CDR3 protein: CASSGTGPEQFF. The CDR3 nucleotides are TGTGCCAGCTCCGGGACAGGGCCGGAGCAGTTCTTC.

This chain uses TRBV7-6 with TRBJ2-5, with D possibly being TRBD2 (6 bases). The CDR3 has 12 amino acids. V dropped 5 bases and J dropped 5 bases, with 9 bases sitting between them. Germline CDR1 is SGHVS and CDR2 is FNYEAQ. Written as DNA, the CDR3 is TGTGCCAGCAGCCATCTAGCGGAGACCCAGTACTTC. Encoded protein: CASSHLAETQYF.

In the case of this clonotype: A much larger clone lies one base from this, so it may be a read error. The V call is TRBV6-1, the J call TRBJ1-2, with 7 bases that match TRBD1. The CDR3 spans 15 residues. Germline CDR1 and CDR2: MNHNS and SASEGT. The V segment lost 7 bases and the J segment 0 bases; nucleotides outside the gene matches: 8. The DNA for the CDR3 is TGTGCCAGCACGAGGGGGACAGTAGCTAACTATGGCTACACCTTC. Translating gives CASTRGTVANYGYTF.

This clonotype was counted ten times or more. The chain combines TRBV20-1 with TRBJ2-5, with D perhaps given as TRBD1 or TRBD2 (6 bases each). Deletions cut 7 bases from V and 1 base from J, with 10 bases between. There are 12 residues in the CDR3. Germline V lookup: CDR1 DFQATT, CDR2 SNEGSKA (reference sequence). CDR3 sequence: CSGKGGQETQYF. The DNA of the CDR3 is TGCAGTGGCAAGGGGGGCCAAGAGACCCAGTACTTC.

This clonotype was picked up many times. V gene TRBV25-1 combines with J gene TRBJ1-4, with D unclear. The germline V gene has CDR1 MGHDK and CDR2 SYGVNS. Between the trimmed V and J ends, which lost 3 bases and 5 bases, there was a span of 13 bases. The CDR3 runs 15 residues. In DNA form, the CDR3 reads TGTGCCAGCAGTGATTTGGCCGCGGACAATGAAAAACTGTTTTTT. This encodes CASSDLAADNEKLFF.

The chain has TRBV7-2 and TRBJ2-7; 7 positions agree with TRBD1. The CDR3 spans 14 residues. J lost 5 bases, V lost 6 bases, and 10 bases had no gene match. CDR1 is SGHTA, CDR2 FQGNSA, per germline. The CDR3: CASSYDRVRNEQYF. In DNA, the CDR3 is TGTGCCAGCAGTTACGACAGGGTTAGAAACGAGCAGTACTTC.

This chain connects TRBV10-1 to TRBJ1-2; a possible D gene is TRBD1 (5 bases). The CDR3 sequence is 13 residues long. V was shortened by 4 bases and J by 10 bases, with 16 bases between the two germline ends. Germline CDR1 and CDR2: WNHNN and SYGVQD (reference sequence). DNA of the CDR3: TGCGCCAGCAGTGGTACAATCCGGGACGTCTACACCTTC. This translates into CASSGTIRDVYTF.

This clonotype has just a few counts. This rearrangement joins TRBV2 to TRBJ2-1, with 9 nucleotides matching TRBD2. Trimming cost V 6 bases and J 4 bases; bases outside gene matches: 10. The CDR3 totals 16 residues. The germline CDR1 and CDR2 sequences are SNHLY and FYNNEI. The CDR3 sequence: CASRSFLAGRYNEQFF. CDR3 sequence (DNA): TGTGCCAGCAGATCCTTCCTAGCGGGGCGTTACAATGAGCAGTTCTTC.

Many counts were recorded for this clonotype. The chain couples TRBV19 to TRBJ1-1; no reliable D call. The V gene's germline CDR1 is LNHDA and CDR2 SQIVND (reference sequence). Trimming removed 5 bases from V and 1 base from J, with 11 bases in between. The CDR3 spans 14 residues. This CDR3 is CASSRGAGNTEAFF. The CDR3 DNA follows: TGTGCCAGTAGTCGGGGAGCGGGGAACACTGAAGCTTTCTTT.

This clonotype was detected many times. This chain connects TRBV15 to TRBJ1-1; 7 bases align to TRBD1. Germline CDR1 LNHNV, CDR2 YYDKDF (reference sequence). The CDR3 consists of 15 residues. The J segment lost 0 bases and the V segment lost 6 bases, leaving 7 bases of the junction unmatched. In DNA, the CDR3 is TGTGCCACCAGTAGGACAGGCCTCATGAACACTGAAGCTTTCTTT. Amino acids: CATSRTGLMNTEAFF. Based on the CDR3 plus reference TRBV15 and TRBJ1-1, the full variable domain is DAMVIQNPRYQVTQFGKPVTLSCSQTLNHNVMYWYQQKSSQAPKLLFHYYDKDFNNEADTPDNFQSRRPNTSFCFLDIRSPGLGDTAMYLCATSRTGLMNTEAFFGQGTRLTVV.

The V gene is TRBV10-1, the J gene TRBJ2-2; D not resolved. Trimming removed 0 bases from V and 5 bases from J, with 4 bases in between. Germline CDR1 WNHNN, CDR2 SYGVQD (reference sequence). The CDR3 is 13 residues long. The CDR3 coding sequence is TGCGCCAGCAGTGAGTCGAGAACCGGGGAGCTGTTTTTT. Its translation is CASSESRTGELFF.

At least ten counts were recorded for this clonotype. J is TRBJ2-7 and V is TRBV9; TRBD1 aligns across 9 bases. The V gene end was trimmed by 4 bases and the J gene end by 2 bases; junction bases not matched to a gene: 4. Germline V CDR1 and CDR2: SGDLS, YYNGEE. The CDR3 has 14 amino acids. In nucleotides, the CDR3 is TGTGCCAGCAGCCCAAGGGACAGGGCCTACGAGCAGTACTTC. This gives the protein CASSPRDRAYEQYF. The full variable domain, with the rest looked up from reference TRBV9 and TRBJ2-7, is DSGVTQTPKHLITATGQRVTLRCSPRSGDLSVYWYQQSLDQGLQFLIQYYNGEERAKGNILERFSAQQFPDLHSELNLSSLELGDSALYFCASSPRDRAYEQYFGPGTRLTVT.

The chain carries TRBV24-1 and TRBJ2-7; a weak D match, TRBD1 (6 bases). Gene TRBJ2-1 matches the end of the DNA better, so the J call may be wrong. CDR1 and CDR2 from the germline V gene are KGHDR and SFDVKD. CDR3 length: 15 amino acids. The CDR3 loop is CATQKTGISYNEQFF. The CDR3 nucleotides read TGTGCCACCCAAAAAACAGGGATTTCCTACAATGAGCAGTTCTTC.

A note on this clonotype: A much larger clone lies one base from this, so it may be a read error. No conserved phenylalanine or tryptophan is present at the end of the CDR3, so a read error is the likely explanation. The chain recombines TRBV7-9 with TRBJ2-2; D not certain. The CDR3 runs to 12 residues. V gave up 3 bases and J gave up 8 bases, with 7 bases separating them. The germline V gene encodes CDR1 SEHNR and CDR2 FQNEAQ (reference sequence). The CDR3 reads CASSFSQGELFS. The CDR3 nucleotides are TGTGCCAGCAGCTTTTCACAGGGGGAGCTGTTTTCT.

V is TRBV3-1 and J is TRBJ2-2, with D possibly TRBD2 on 6 matching bases. V was pared by 5 bases and J by 0 bases, with 10 bases between. In germline, CDR1 is LGHDT, CDR2 YNNKEL (reference sequence). The CDR3 runs 15 residues. For the CDR3, the DNA is TGTGCCAGCAGCAAGGCGGGATCGAACACCGGGGAGCTGTTTTTT. Its protein product is CASSKAGSNTGELFF.

This clonotype was seen at least ten times. The rearrangement joins TRBV6-5 to TRBJ1-4; D unclear. V lost 7 bases, J lost 4 bases, and 16 bases lay in between. Germline values: CDR1 MNHEY, CDR2 SVGAGI. This CDR3 has 15 residues. As DNA, the CDR3 is TGTGCCAGCACAGAGGGCACAGTACGTAATGAAAAACTGTTTTTT. It specifies CASTEGTVRNEKLFF.

A note on this clonotype: Germline is not matched at one junction end, which may reflect a read error. In DNA form, the CDR3 reads TGTGCCAGCAACTTAGGCGGGGGGAATACAGATACGCAGTATTTT. This translates into CASNLGGGNTDTQYF. The chain joins TRBV11-1 to TRBJ2-3; 8 bases map to TRBD2. This CDR3 is built from 15 residues. Germline assignment: CDR1 SGHAT and CDR2 FQDESV (reference sequence).

A few counts support this clonotype. The rearrangement links TRBV19 to TRBJ1-5, with D possibly TRBD1 on 5 matching bases. In germline, CDR1 is LNHDA, CDR2 SQIVND (reference sequence). CDR3 length: 14 residues. V gave up 2 bases and J gave up 7 bases, with 12 bases separating them. CDR3 nucleotides: TGTGCCAGTAGTATAAAGGTTGGGGGGCAGCCCCAGCATTTT. It yields the protein CASSIKVGGQPQHF.

CDR3 coding DNA: TGTGCCATCAGCGAACTAGCGGGGGACTACGAGCAGTACTTC. This translates into CAISELAGDYEQYF. The chain links TRBV10-3 to TRBJ2-7, with TRBD2 matching over 11 bases. Losses at the gene ends were 6 bases for V and 3 bases for J; bases not matched to a gene: 4. Looked up from germline, CDR1 is ENHRY and CDR2 is SYGVKD. The length of the CDR3 is 14 residues.

This clonotype was seen at least ten times. This rearrangement joins TRBV11-2 to TRBJ2-7; D unclear. The CDR3 runs 15 residues. V was pared by 2 bases and J by 2 bases, with 13 bases between. Germline V CDR1 and CDR2: SGHAT, FQNNGV. The CDR3, as DNA: TGTGCCAGCAGCTTATTAAGTGGACCCACCTACGAGCAGTACGTC. Translation gives CASSLLSGPTYEQYV.

The chain has TRBV12-5 and TRBJ1-5; TRBD1 matches 7 bases. The CDR3 is made up of 16 amino acids. J was trimmed by 4 bases and V by 0 bases; bases with no gene match: 6. Germline V gives CDR1 LGHNT, CDR2 FRNRAP. The CDR3 is CASGLVLGTENQPQHF. CDR3 sequence (DNA): TGTGCTAGTGGTTTGGTACTCGGGACAGAAAATCAGCCCCAGCATTTT.

The V gene is TRBV30, the J gene TRBJ1-2; unclear D gene. This CDR3 spans 12 amino acids. Trimming pared 2 bases from V and 11 bases from J, leaving 15 bases between. CDR1 is GTSNPN, CDR2 SVGIG, per germline (reference sequence). CDR3 sequence reads: CAWSSRTPLYTF. The CDR3, as DNA: TGTGCCTGGAGTTCCCGGACCCCCTTATACACCTTC.

This clonotype appeared many times. The chain joins TRBV6-1 to TRBJ1-2; D is ambiguous. CDR3 length equals 12 residues. Germline V gene sequence: CDR1 MNHNS, CDR2 SASEGT. Deletions cut 7 bases from V and 7 bases from J, with 13 bases between. The DNA of the CDR3 is TGTGCCAGCACCCAACGGGGAGGTGGCTACACCTTC. This gives the protein CASTQRGGGYTF.

V usage is TRBV9 and J usage is TRBJ1-1; weak D call: TRBD1 (6 bases). V lost 0 bases to trimming and J lost 4 bases, with 13 bases between them. This CDR3 is 15 amino acids long. Germline CDR1 SGDLS, CDR2 YYNGEE. CDR3 nucleotide sequence: TGTGCCAGCAGCGTAGCAGCAGGGGACGGCACTGAAGCTTTCTTT. As protein: CASSVAAGDGTEAFF.

The chain recombines TRBV3-1 with TRBJ2-7, with a weak D call TRBD2 (7 bases). V was trimmed by 1 base and J by 5 bases, leaving 9 bases between them. CDR1 and CDR2 (germline): LGHDT, YNNKEL (reference sequence). This CDR3 is 13 amino acids long. The DNA for the CDR3 is TGTGCCAGCAGCCAAGCGGGGGGCCACGAGCAGTACTTC. Its translation is CASSQAGGHEQYF.